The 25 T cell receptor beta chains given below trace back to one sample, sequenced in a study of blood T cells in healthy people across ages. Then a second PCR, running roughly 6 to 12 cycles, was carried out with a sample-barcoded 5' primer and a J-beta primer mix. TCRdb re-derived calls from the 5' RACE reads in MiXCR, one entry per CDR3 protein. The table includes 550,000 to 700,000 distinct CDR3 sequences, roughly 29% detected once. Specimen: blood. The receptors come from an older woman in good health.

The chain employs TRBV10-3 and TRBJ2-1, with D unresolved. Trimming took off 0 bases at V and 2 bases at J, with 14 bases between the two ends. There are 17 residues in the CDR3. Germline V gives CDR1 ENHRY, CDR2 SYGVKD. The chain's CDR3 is CAISESGSSNPYNEQFF. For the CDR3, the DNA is TGTGCCATCAGTGAGTCGGGTAGTAGTAATCCCTACAATGAGCAGTTCTTC.

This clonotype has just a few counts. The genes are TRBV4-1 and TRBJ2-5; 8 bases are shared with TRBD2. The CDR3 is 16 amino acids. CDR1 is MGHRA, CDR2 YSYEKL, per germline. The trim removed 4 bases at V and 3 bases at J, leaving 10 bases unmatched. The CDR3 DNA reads TGCGCCAGCAGCCTATGGAGCGGGGGACTTAAAGAGACCCAGTACTTC. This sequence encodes CASSLWSGGLKETQYF.

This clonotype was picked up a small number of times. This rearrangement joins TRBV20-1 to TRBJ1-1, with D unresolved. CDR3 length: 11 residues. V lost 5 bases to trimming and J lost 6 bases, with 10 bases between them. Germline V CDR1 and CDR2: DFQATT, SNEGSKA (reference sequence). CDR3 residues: CSAALGSEAFF. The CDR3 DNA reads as TGCAGTGCTGCCTTGGGGTCTGAAGCTTTCTTT.

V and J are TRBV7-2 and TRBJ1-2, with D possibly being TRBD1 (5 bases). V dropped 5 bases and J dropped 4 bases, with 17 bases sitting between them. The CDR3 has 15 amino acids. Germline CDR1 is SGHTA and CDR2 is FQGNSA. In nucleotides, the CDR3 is TGTGCCAGCAGCCTTCGGGACCCCGTTTCCTATGGCTACACCTTC. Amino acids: CASSLRDPVSYGYTF.

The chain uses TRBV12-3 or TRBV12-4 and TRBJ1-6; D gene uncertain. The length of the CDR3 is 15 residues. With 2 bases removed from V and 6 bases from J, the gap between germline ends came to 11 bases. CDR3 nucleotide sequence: TGTGCCAGCAGTTTATACAGTCTCCCTAATTCACCCCTCCACTTT. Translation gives CASSLYSLPNSPLHF.

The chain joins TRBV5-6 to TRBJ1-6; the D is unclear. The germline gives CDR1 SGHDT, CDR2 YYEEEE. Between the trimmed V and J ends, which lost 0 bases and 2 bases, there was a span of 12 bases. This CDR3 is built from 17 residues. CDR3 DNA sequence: TGTGCCAGCAGCTTGGAAGGAACGGACCCCTATAATTCACCCCTCCACTTT. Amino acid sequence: CASSLEGTDPYNSPLHF. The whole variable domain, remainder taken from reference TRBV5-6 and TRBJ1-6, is DAGVTQSPTHLIKTRGQQVTLRCSPKSGHDTVSWYQQALGQGPQFIFQYYEEEERQRGNFPDRFSGHQFPNYSSELNVNALLLGDSALYLCASSLEGTDPYNSPLHFGNGTRLTVT.

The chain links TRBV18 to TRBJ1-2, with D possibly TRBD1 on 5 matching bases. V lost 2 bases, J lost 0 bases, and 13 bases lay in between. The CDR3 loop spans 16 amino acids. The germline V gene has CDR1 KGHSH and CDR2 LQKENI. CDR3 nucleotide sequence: TGTGCCAGCTCACCAAAGACAGCTGGAGCTAACTATGGCTACACCTTC. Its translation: CASSPKTAGANYGYTF. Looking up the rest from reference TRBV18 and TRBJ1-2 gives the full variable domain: NAGVMQNPRHLVRRRGQEARLRCSPMKGHSHVYWYRQLPEEGLKFMVYLQKENIIDESGMPKERFSAEFPKEGPSILRIQQVVRGDSAAYFCASSPKTAGANYGYTFGSGTRLTVV.

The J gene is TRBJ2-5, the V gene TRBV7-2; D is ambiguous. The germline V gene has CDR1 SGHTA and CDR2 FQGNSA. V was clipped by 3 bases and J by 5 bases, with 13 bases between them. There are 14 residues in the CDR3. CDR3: CASSFGSFGETQYF. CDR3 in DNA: TGTGCCAGCAGCTTCGGCTCGTTCGGGGAGACCCAGTACTTC.

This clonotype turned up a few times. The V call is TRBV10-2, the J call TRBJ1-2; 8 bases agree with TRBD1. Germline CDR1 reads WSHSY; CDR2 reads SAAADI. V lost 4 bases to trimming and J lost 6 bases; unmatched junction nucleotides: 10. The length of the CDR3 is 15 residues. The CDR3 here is CASSGGQGGVNGYTF. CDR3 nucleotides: TGCGCCAGCAGTGGAGGACAGGGAGGAGTTAATGGCTACACCTTC.

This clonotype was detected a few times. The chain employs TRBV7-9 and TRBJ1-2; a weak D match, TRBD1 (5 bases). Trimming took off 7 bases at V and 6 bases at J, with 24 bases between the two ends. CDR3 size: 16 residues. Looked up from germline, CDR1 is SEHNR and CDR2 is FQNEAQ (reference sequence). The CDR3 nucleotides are TGTGCCAGCACCCTTTGGACGTCATTGACAGCACATGGCTACACCTTC. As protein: CASTLWTSLTAHGYTF.

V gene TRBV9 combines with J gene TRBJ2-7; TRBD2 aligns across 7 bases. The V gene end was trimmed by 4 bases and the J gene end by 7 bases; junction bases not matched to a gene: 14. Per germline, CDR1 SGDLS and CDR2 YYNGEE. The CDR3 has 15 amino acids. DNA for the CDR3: TGTGCCAGCAGCCCCCGGGACTACCTTCCGGGTGAGCAGTACTTC. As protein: CASSPRDYLPGEQYF.

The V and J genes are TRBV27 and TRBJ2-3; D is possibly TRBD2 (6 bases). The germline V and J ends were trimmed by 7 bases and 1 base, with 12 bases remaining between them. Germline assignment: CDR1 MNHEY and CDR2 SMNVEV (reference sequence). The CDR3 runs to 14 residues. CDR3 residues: CASIVGRCTDTQYF. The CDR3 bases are TGTGCCAGCATCGTCGGGAGATGCACAGATACGCAGTATTTT.

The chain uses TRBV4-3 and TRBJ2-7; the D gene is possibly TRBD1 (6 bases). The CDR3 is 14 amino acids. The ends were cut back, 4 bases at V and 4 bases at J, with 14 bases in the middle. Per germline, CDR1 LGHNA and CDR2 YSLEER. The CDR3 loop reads CASSRNRQGYEQYF. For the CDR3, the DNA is TGCGCCAGCAGCCGAAACCGTCAGGGGTACGAGCAGTACTTC.

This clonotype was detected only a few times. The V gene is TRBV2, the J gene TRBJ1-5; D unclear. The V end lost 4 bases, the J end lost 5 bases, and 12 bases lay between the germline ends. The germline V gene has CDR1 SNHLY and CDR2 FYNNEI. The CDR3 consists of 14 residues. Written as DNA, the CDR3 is TGTGCCAGCAGTGGGACGCTTGAGGATCAGCCCCAGCATTTT. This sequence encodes CASSGTLEDQPQHF.

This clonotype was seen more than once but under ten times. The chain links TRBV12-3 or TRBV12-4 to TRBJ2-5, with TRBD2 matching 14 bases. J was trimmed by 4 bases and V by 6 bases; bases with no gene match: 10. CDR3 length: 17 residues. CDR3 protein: CASSPGLAGGVGETQYF. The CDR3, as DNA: TGTGCCAGCAGCCCCGGACTAGCGGGGGGAGTGGGAGAGACCCAGTACTTC.

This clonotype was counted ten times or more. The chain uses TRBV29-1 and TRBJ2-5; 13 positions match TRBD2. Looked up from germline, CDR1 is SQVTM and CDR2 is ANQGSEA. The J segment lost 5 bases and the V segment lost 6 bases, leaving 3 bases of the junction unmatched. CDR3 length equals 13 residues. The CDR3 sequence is CSVLLAGGETQYF. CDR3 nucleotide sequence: TGCAGCGTCCTACTAGCGGGGGGGGAGACCCAGTACTTC.

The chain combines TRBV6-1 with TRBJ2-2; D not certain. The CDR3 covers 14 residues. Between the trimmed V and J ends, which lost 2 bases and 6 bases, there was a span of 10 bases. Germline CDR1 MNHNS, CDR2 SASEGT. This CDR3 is CASSESPESGELFF. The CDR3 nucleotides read TGTGCCAGCAGTGAATCCCCTGAGTCCGGGGAGCTGTTTTTT.

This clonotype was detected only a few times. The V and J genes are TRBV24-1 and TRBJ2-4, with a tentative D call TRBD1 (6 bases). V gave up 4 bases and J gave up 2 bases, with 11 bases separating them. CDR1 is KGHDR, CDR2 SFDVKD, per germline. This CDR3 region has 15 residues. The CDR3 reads CATSDPGVPKNIQYF. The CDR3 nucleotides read TGTGCCACCAGTGACCCAGGGGTTCCCAAAAACATTCAGTACTTC.

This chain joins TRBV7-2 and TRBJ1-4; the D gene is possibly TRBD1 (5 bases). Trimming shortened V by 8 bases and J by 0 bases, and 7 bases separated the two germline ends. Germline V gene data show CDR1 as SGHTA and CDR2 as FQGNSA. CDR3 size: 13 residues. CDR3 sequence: CASGGATNEKLFF. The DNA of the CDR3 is TGTGCCAGCGGAGGGGCAACTAATGAAAAACTGTTTTTT.

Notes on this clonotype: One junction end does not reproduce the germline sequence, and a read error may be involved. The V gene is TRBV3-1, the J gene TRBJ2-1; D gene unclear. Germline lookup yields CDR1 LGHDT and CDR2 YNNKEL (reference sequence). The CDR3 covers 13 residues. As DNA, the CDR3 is TGTACCAGCAGCCAATATACTTGGACTGAGCAGTTCTTC. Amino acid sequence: CTSSQYTWTEQFF.

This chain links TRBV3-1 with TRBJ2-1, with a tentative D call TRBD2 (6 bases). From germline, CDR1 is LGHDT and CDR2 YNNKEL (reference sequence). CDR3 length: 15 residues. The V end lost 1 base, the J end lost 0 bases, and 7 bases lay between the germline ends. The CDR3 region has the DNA TGTGCCAGCAGCCAAGGTAGCGGCTCCTACAATGAGCAGTTCTTC. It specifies CASSQGSGSYNEQFF.

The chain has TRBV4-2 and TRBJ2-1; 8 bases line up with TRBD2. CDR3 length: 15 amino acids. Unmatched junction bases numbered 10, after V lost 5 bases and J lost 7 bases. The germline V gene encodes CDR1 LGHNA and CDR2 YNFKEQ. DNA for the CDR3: TGTGCCAGCAGCTACGGGGGGGAGGTCCGGAATGAGCAGTTCTTC. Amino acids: CASSYGGEVRNEQFF.

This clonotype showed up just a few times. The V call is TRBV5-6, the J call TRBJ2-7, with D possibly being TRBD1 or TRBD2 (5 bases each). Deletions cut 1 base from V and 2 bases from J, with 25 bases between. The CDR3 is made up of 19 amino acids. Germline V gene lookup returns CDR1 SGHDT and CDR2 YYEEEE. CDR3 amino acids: CASSLRGEGDASRPYEQYF. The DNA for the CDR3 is TGTGCCAGCAGCTTGCGGGGAGAAGGGGACGCCTCCCGTCCCTACGAGCAGTACTTC. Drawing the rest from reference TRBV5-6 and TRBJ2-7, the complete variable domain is DAGVTQSPTHLIKTRGQQVTLRCSPKSGHDTVSWYQQALGQGPQFIFQYYEEEERQRGNFPDRFSGHQFPNYSSELNVNALLLGDSALYLCASSLRGEGDASRPYEQYFGPGTRLTVT.

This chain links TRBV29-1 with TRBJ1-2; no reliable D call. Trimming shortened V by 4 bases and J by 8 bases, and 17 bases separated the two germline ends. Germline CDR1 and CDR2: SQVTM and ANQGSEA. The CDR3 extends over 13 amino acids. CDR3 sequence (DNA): TGCAGCGTTGTAGTTGCACGACTGGGGGGCTACACCTTC. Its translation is CSVVVARLGGYTF.

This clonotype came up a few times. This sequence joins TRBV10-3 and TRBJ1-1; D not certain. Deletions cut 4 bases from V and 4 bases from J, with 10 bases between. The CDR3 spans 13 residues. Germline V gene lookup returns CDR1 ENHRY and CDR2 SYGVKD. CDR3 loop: CAISGGVGTEAFF. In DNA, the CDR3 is TGTGCCATCAGTGGGGGAGTAGGCACTGAAGCTTTCTTT.